The 21 T cell receptor beta chains below were found in one sample sequenced in a study of T-cell reconstitution after alpha-beta-depleted transplantation in children. As it was prepared, the TCRbeta library received unique molecular identifiers. In TCRdb, the PCR reads were re-called with MiXCR into one record per CDR3 protein. The profile shows about 610,000 distinct CDR3 sequences, about 10% of them singletons. The sequencing used PBMCs from the stem cell graft donor, collected from the stem cell graft. The receptors here all came from a human donor who donated a stem cell graft to a child with acute myeloid leukemia.

J is TRBJ2-1 and V is TRBV11-2; 9 positions agree with TRBD2. The CDR3 loop spans 15 amino acids. Germline-derived CDR1 and CDR2 are SGHAT and FQNNGV. Trimming removed 5 bases from V and 8 bases from J; junction bases left unmatched: 10. DNA of the CDR3: TGTGCCAGCAGCATTGGACTAGCGACGCTCGATGAGCAGTTCTTC. It encodes CASSIGLATLDEQFF.

The table lists this clonotype with many counts. The chain combines TRBV20-1 with TRBJ2-1; D is undetermined. V gave up 0 bases and J gave up 0 bases, with 12 bases separating them. The CDR3 has 16 residues. Germline assignment: CDR1 DFQATT and CDR2 SNEGSKA (reference sequence). Here the CDR3 DNA reads TGCAGTGCTAGAGATAGTGGACCAAGCTCCTACAATGAGCAGTTCTTC. Encoded protein: CSARDSGPSSYNEQFF.

J is TRBJ2-7 and V is TRBV7-9; 8 bases align to TRBD2. This CDR3 comprises 13 residues. V shed 10 bases and J 2 bases; nucleotides not matched to a gene: 7. Germline V gene data show CDR1 as SEHNR and CDR2 as FQNEAQ (reference sequence). The CDR3 sequence is CAIVAGSAYEQYF. CDR3 DNA sequence: TGTGCCATAGTAGCGGGATCCGCCTACGAGCAGTACTTC. The full variable domain, its missing parts supplied by reference TRBV7-9 and TRBJ2-7, is DTGVSQNPRHKITKRGQNVTFRCDPISEHNRLYWYRQTLGQGPEFLTYFQNEAQLEKSRLLSDRFSAERPKGSFSTLEIQRTEQGDSAMYLCAIVAGSAYEQYFGPGTRLTVT.

This clonotype was picked up a small number of times. This chain connects TRBV20-1 to TRBJ2-1; 12 nucleotides agree with TRBD2. CDR1 is DFQATT and CDR2 is SNEGSKA in the germline V gene (reference sequence). The CDR3 totals 13 residues. J was trimmed by 9 bases and V by 7 bases; bases with no gene match: 7. CDR3 loop: CSGRLAGVREQFF. The CDR3 DNA is TGCAGTGGTCGACTAGCGGGAGTACGTGAGCAGTTCTTC.

This clonotype was detected ten times or more. The chain joins TRBV29-1 to TRBJ2-1, with D uncertain. Germline V lookup: CDR1 SQVTM, CDR2 ANQGSEA. The CDR3 covers 13 residues. V gave up 1 base and J gave up 7 bases, with 11 bases separating them. CDR3 DNA: TGCAGCGTTGAAGGGCCGCGTGGGAATGAGCAGTTCTTC. Protein product: CSVEGPRGNEQFF.

The chain recombines TRBV29-1 with TRBJ2-5, with 7 nucleotides matching TRBD2. The germline CDR1 and CDR2 sequences are SQVTM and ANQGSEA. This CDR3 has 15 residues. The V and J ends lost 3 bases and 1 base, in that order; junction bases with no gene match: 8. The CDR3, as DNA: TGCAGCGTTGAGAGACGACGGGAGGCCCAAGAGACCCAGTACTTC. This encodes CSVERRREAQETQYF.

There are a few counts of this clonotype. The J gene is TRBJ2-1, the V gene TRBV2; D might be TRBD2 (5 bases). The V and J ends lost 2 bases and 6 bases respectively, with 11 bases between them. CDR1 and CDR2 from the germline V gene are SNHLY and FYNNEI. The CDR3 totals 14 residues. The CDR3 reads CASSETWGANEQFF. The DNA of the CDR3 is TGTGCCAGCAGTGAAACTTGGGGAGCCAATGAGCAGTTCTTC.

The chain joins TRBV15 to TRBJ1-3; D unresolved. The CDR3 has 14 amino acids. Trimming removed 3 bases from V and 0 bases from J, with 6 bases in between. Germline V gene data show CDR1 as LNHNV and CDR2 as YYDKDF (reference sequence). The CDR3 sequence is CATSRDFSGNTIYF. The CDR3 DNA is TGTGCCACCAGCAGGGACTTCTCTGGAAACACCATATATTTT.

The V and J genes are TRBV18 and TRBJ2-5; TRBD2 matches at 10 bases. Trimming cost V 3 bases and J 0 bases; bases outside gene matches: 7. This CDR3 is built from 17 residues. The germline V gene has CDR1 KGHSH and CDR2 LQKENI. The CDR3 reads CASSPLAGAQYQETQYF. The CDR3 nucleotides are TGTGCCAGCTCACCGCTAGCGGGAGCACAGTACCAAGAGACCCAGTACTTC.

The CDR3 is CASRTRGPGANVLTF. CDR3 nucleotide sequence: TGTGCCAGCAGGACCAGGGGGCCTGGGGCCAACGTCCTGACTTTC. The chain employs TRBV28 and TRBJ2-6; TRBD1 aligns across 8 bases. V lost 6 bases and J lost 2; bases outside the gene matches: 3. Looked up from germline, CDR1 is MDHEN and CDR2 is SYDVKM. CDR3 length: 15 residues.

This clonotype was counted a few times. The gene calls are TRBV5-5 and TRBJ1-5; D call uncertain. The V gene lost 4 bases and the J gene lost 3 bases, with 17 bases spanning the gap. The germline gives CDR1 SGHKS, CDR2 YYEKEE (reference sequence). This CDR3 comprises 16 residues. The CDR3 coding sequence is TGTGCCAGCAGCCCCGATATAGGAGGGTCCAATCAGCCCCAGCATTTT. Translated, it gives CASSPDIGGSNQPQHF.

This clonotype appeared many times. The chain carries TRBV5-1 and TRBJ2-7; 8 bases map to TRBD2. Germline V CDR1 and CDR2: SGHRS, YFSETQ. Unmatched junction bases numbered 8, after V lost 3 bases and J lost 3 bases. The CDR3 spans 15 residues. In nucleotides, the CDR3 is TGCGCCAGCAGCTCGGATAGCGGGACCTACTACGAGCAGTACTTC. Its translation is CASSSDSGTYYEQYF. Drawing the rest from reference TRBV5-1 and TRBJ2-7, the complete variable domain is KAGVTQTPRYLIKTRGQQVTLSCSPISGHRSVSWYQQTPGQGLQFLFEYFSETQRNKGNFPGRFSGRQFSNSRSEMNVSTLELGDSALYLCASSSDSGTYYEQYFGPGTRLTVT.

The chain uses TRBV5-5 and TRBJ2-5, with D tentatively TRBD2 (6 bases). Germline V lookup: CDR1 SGHKS, CDR2 YYEKEE (reference sequence). The CDR3 totals 16 residues. The V end lost 1 base, the J end lost 1 base, and 14 bases lay between the germline ends. The CDR3 region is CASSLISGDFQETQYF. CDR3 bases: TGTGCCAGCAGCTTGATTTCGGGGGACTTCCAAGAGACCCAGTACTTC.

The chain links TRBV9 to TRBJ1-3; a weak D match, TRBD1 (6 bases). The V gene lost 4 bases and the J gene lost 3 bases, with 11 bases spanning the gap. The CDR3 is 14 amino acids. The germline V gene has CDR1 SGDLS and CDR2 YYNGEE. The CDR3 loop is CASSPQGSGNTIYF. CDR3 nucleotides: TGTGCCAGCAGCCCGCAGGGGAGTGGAAACACCATATATTTT. The complete variable domain, with remaining parts taken from reference TRBV9 and TRBJ1-3, reads DSGVTQTPKHLITATGQRVTLRCSPRSGDLSVYWYQQSLDQGLQFLIQYYNGEERAKGNILERFSAQQFPDLHSELNLSSLELGDSALYFCASSPQGSGNTIYFGEGSWLTVV.

This clonotype was seen ten or more times. V and J are TRBV7-3 and TRBJ2-5; no clear D gene. V lost 7 bases and J 4 bases, leaving 19 bases between the germline ends. Germline CDR1 SGHTA, CDR2 FQGTGA. This CDR3 comprises 15 residues. Here the CDR3 reads CASNSESGSTETQYF. The CDR3 nucleotides are TGTGCCAGCAACTCAGAGTCGGGCAGTACAGAGACCCAGTACTTC.

This clonotype turned up a few times. This chain connects TRBV29-1 to TRBJ1-2, with TRBD1 matching over 9 bases. Germline lookup yields CDR1 SQVTM and CDR2 ANQGSEA. The CDR3 consists of 13 residues. V trimming: 7 bases; J trimming: 6 bases; junction bases outside the gene matches: 9. The CDR3 sequence: CSAGTGYKDGYTF. CDR3 bases: TGCAGCGCCGGGACAGGGTATAAAGATGGCTACACCTTC.

A few counts support this clonotype. One end of the junction varies from germline; a read error may be responsible. This chain links TRBV25-1 with TRBJ2-5; D remains ambiguous. CDR3 length equals 13 residues. In germline, CDR1 is MGHDK, CDR2 SYGVNS. The CDR3 nucleotides are TGTGCCAGCAATGAAGGGTGGCAAGAGACCCAGTACTTC. Translated: CASNEGWQETQYF.

This chain links TRBV29-1 with TRBJ2-2; TRBD1 might be the D (6 bases). Germline lookup yields CDR1 SQVTM and CDR2 ANQGSEA. The CDR3 is made up of 13 amino acids. Deletions cut 7 bases from V and 1 base from J, with 10 bases between. The CDR3 nucleotides read TGCAGCGCCGACAGGCGGAACACCGGGGAGCTGTTTTTT. It is translated as CSADRRNTGELFF.

This clonotype was counted only a few times. This chain connects TRBV7-2 to TRBJ1-4; D gene uncertain. Germline V gene lookup returns CDR1 SGHTA and CDR2 FQGNSA. V was pared by 8 bases and J by 2 bases, with 9 bases between. The CDR3 consists of 13 residues. The CDR3 spells CASSGFTNEKLFF. The CDR3 bases are TGTGCCAGCTCGGGGTTCACTAATGAAAAACTGTTTTTT.

This chain uses TRBV6-2 or TRBV6-3 with TRBJ2-1, with D possibly TRBD2 on 6 matching bases. Deletions cut 0 bases from V and 5 bases from J, with 23 bases between. Germline V gene lookup returns CDR1 MNHEY and CDR2 SVGEGT. There are 19 residues in the CDR3. CDR3 coding DNA: TGTGCCAGCAGTTACTCGGACCAGTTGCGCGGGAAGGCCAACAATGAGCAGTTCTTC. It specifies CASSYSDQLRGKANNEQFF.

This clonotype was observed a few times. This chain joins TRBV5-6 and TRBJ2-3; TRBD1 aligns across 9 bases. From germline, CDR1 is SGHDT and CDR2 YYEEEE. J lost 4 bases, V lost 5 bases, and 11 bases had no gene match. This CDR3 contains 16 residues. The CDR3 region is CASSSSGQGWADTQYF. Written as DNA, the CDR3 is TGTGCCAGCAGTTCCAGTGGACAGGGGTGGGCAGATACGCAGTATTTT.